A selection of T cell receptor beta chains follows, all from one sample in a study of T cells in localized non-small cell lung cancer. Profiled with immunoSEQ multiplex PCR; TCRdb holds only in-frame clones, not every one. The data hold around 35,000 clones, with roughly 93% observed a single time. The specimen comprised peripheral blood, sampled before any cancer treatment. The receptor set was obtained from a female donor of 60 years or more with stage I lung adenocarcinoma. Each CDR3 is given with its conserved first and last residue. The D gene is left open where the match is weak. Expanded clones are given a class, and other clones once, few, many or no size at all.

TGCAGTGCAGTCTCCGGGCTACGGCAGCCATTT,CSAVSGLRQPF,TRBV20-1,TRBJ2-3,.,once
TGCGCCAGCACGCCGAGGGGGGACCGCACAGATACGCAGTATTTT,CASTPRGDRTDTQYF,TRBV5-1,TRBJ2-3,.,.
TGTGCCAGCAGGACAGGGGGCCGGAACACTGAAGCTTTCTTT,CASRTGGRNTEAFF,TRBV6-1,TRBJ1-1,TRBD1,.
TGTGCCAGCAGCCAGGGACAGATCGAGCAGTACTTC,CASSQGQIEQYF,TRBV7-2,TRBJ2-7,TRBD1,.
TGTGCCAGCAGCCCAGGACAGGCCTCTGGAAACACCATATATTTT,CASSPGQASGNTIYF,TRBV11-2,TRBJ1-3,TRBD1,.
TGTGCCAGCAGCTTAGGGGCGGCGGCCGATACGCAGTATTTT,CASSLGAAADTQYF,TRBV7-3,TRBJ2-3,.,.
TGTGCCAGCAGCTTCTGGGACAGTTTCGGCGGGGAGCTGTTTTTT,CASSFWDSFGGELFF,TRBV5-4,TRBJ2-2,TRBD1,.
TGTGCCTGGAGTGTAGAAGGGGGCTCCAATCAGCCCCAGCATTTT,CAWSVEGGSNQPQHF,TRBV30,TRBJ1-5,TRBD1,.
TGTGCCAGCTCACCCCCGGGGTTGACTGAAGCTTTCTTT,CASSPPGLTEAFF,TRBV18,TRBJ1-1,.,.
TGTGCCAGCAGCTTAGTTGAAGATACGCAGTATTTT,CASSLVEDTQYF,TRBV7-9,TRBJ2-3,.,.
TGTGCCAGCAGCGTCGGGAGCCCGTTAGCGGGAGAAGGGTATACGCAGTATTTT,CASSVGSPLAGEGYTQYF,TRBV7-8,TRBJ2-3,TRBD2,once
TGCGCCAGCAGCCAAGGGCCGAGCGGGTATAGCAATCAGCCCCAGCATTTT,CASSQGPSGYSNQPQHF,TRBV4-1,TRBJ1-5,.,.
TGTGCCAGCAGCGTAGTGGACAGCTCCTACAATGAGCAGTTCTTC,CASSVVDSSYNEQFF,TRBV9,TRBJ2-1,.,.
TGTGCCAGCAGCTTAGACAGGGGAGGTCCCACAGATACGCAGTATTTT,CASSLDRGGPTDTQYF,TRBV7-3,TRBJ2-3,TRBD1,once
TGTGCCAGCAACCTGAACACCGGGGAGCTGTTTTTT,CASNLNTGELFF,TRBV28,TRBJ2-2,.,.
TGTGCCAGCAGCTTAGACGACAGGGGGGGCTACACCTTC,CASSLDDRGGYTF,TRBV7-9,TRBJ1-2,TRBD1,.
TGTGCCAGTAGTATATTAACCGGGGAGCTGTTTTTT,CASSILTGELFF,TRBV19,TRBJ2-2,.,.
TGTGCCAGCAGAGGGGGGCACAGCACAGATACGCAGTATTTT,CASRGGHSTDTQYF,TRBV6-5,TRBJ2-3,.,.
TGTGCCAGTAGTCCTGAGGGGCACAGGGCTCAGCCCCAGCATTTT,CASSPEGHRAQPQHF,TRBV19,TRBJ1-5,.,.
TGTGCCAGCAGCTTGGCGGCAGGTCTAGCCAAAAACATTCAGTACTTC,CASSLAAGLAKNIQYF,TRBV5-6,TRBJ2-4,.,once
TGTGCCAGCAGCTTAGGCTCTTGGCGGGGGGGAAGGACAGATACGCAGTATTTT,CASSLGSWRGGRTDTQYF,TRBV7-6,TRBJ2-3,TRBD2,.
TGCAGCGCCTCGGACAGGGGAAAAACCTACGAGCAGTACTTC,CSASDRGKTYEQYF,TRBV29-1,TRBJ2-7,TRBD1,.
TGTGCCAGCAGCCATGGACAGACGGCTTTCTTT,CASSHGQTAFF,TRBV6-5,TRBJ1-1,.,.
TGTGCCAGCAGCTTGGGTACAGGGGCATGGTACGAGCAGTACTTC,CASSLGTGAWYEQYF,TRBV5-4,TRBJ2-7,TRBD1,.
TGTGCCTGGAGTGTGGGCAGCAATCAGCCCCAGCATTTT,CAWSVGSNQPQHF,TRBV30,TRBJ1-5,.,once
TGTGCCAGCAGCTTAGACGGACAGGGGTTCTATGGCTACACCTTC,CASSLDGQGFYGYTF,TRBV11-3,TRBJ1-2,TRBD1,.
TGTGCCAGCCGTTCCGGAGGGGCGGAACAGCCCCAGCATTTT,CASRSGGAEQPQHF,TRBV6-6,TRBJ1-5,.,few
TGTGCCAGCAGCTTAGGGACTGGAAACACCATATATTTT,CASSLGTGNTIYF,TRBV11-3,TRBJ1-3,.,.
TGTGCCAGTAGTTTCCTAACAGGAAAGTTCTTC,CASSFLTGKFF,TRBV19,TRBJ2-1,.,.
TGTGCCAGCACGGGGGGCTTTAGCACAGATACGCAGTATTTT,CASTGGFSTDTQYF,TRBV28,TRBJ2-3,.,.
TGCAGCGGTCTACAAGACTATGGCTACACCTTC,CSGLQDYGYTF,TRBV29-1,TRBJ1-2,.,.
TGCGCCAGCAAGTCCGACGGCAATAATGAAAAACTGTTTTTT,CASKSDGNNEKLFF,TRBV5-1,TRBJ1-4,.,.
TGTGCCAGCTCACTGGGACAGGCTAACTCTGGAAACACCATATATTTT,CASSLGQANSGNTIYF,TRBV18,TRBJ1-3,TRBD1,.
TGCAGCGTTGGGGACAGGGGGACGACCGGGGCCAACGTCCTGACTTTC,CSVGDRGTTGANVLTF,TRBV29-1,TRBJ2-6,TRBD1,.
TGCGCCAGCAGCCAAGAATATTGGGATACCACCGGGGAGCTGTTTTTT,CASSQEYWDTTGELFF,TRBV4-1,TRBJ2-2,.,.
TGCGCCAGCAGTGACTCGAGACGACCCACCGGGGAGCTGTTTTTT,CASSDSRRPTGELFF,TRBV10-1,TRBJ2-2,.,.
TGTGCCAGTAGGGGACAGGGGGACACCGGGGAGCTGTTTTTT,CASRGQGDTGELFF,TRBV19,TRBJ2-2,TRBD1,.
TGTGCCAGCAGCCCCGGACAGGGGGCGAGGGAGCAGTACTTC,CASSPGQGAREQYF,TRBV7-9,TRBJ2-7,TRBD1,.
TGTGCCAGCAGTTACCGGGACTACGAGCAGTACTTC,CASSYRDYEQYF,TRBV6-6,TRBJ2-7,.,.
TGTGCCAGCAGCCAAGATCAACAGGGCGGGACCCGCACAGATACGCAGTATTTT,CASSQDQQGGTRTDTQYF,TRBV4-2,TRBJ2-3,.,.
TGTGCCAGCAGCTCCGGACAGGGGTATGGCTACACCTTC,CASSSGQGYGYTF,TRBV7-3,TRBJ1-2,TRBD1,.
TGCGCCAGCAGCTGGAACCCTGCGGATGAGCAGTTCTTC,CASSWNPADEQFF,TRBV5-1,TRBJ2-1,.,.
TGTGCCAGCAATGAACACGCAAGCTCTGGAAACACCATATATTTT,CASNEHASSGNTIYF,TRBV2,TRBJ1-3,.,.
TGTGCCAGCAGTTTGAATCCCACAGATACGCAGTATTTT,CASSLNPTDTQYF,TRBV28,TRBJ2-3,.,.
TGTGCCAGCACTCAGAGAGTTTTACTAGCGGGGGAGAACACAGATACGCAGTATTTT,CASTQRVLLAGENTDTQYF,TRBV28,TRBJ2-3,TRBD2,.
TGTGCCAGCAGCCTTGGGACAGGCCACTATGGCTACACCTTC,CASSLGTGHYGYTF,TRBV7-9,TRBJ1-2,TRBD1,.
TGTGCCAGCAGTGATAGCGTGGGATCAGATACGCAGTATTTT,CASSDSVGSDTQYF,TRBV6-4,TRBJ2-3,.,.
TGTGCCAGCAGTCCTCCCGGCGGAAGCTCCTACAATGAGCAGTTCTTC,CASSPPGGSSYNEQFF,TRBV9,TRBJ2-1,.,.
TGTGCCTGGAGTACCGGACGGATTAATGAAAAACTGTTTTTT,CAWSTGRINEKLFF,TRBV30,TRBJ1-4,.,once
TGCGCCAGCAGCCAAGACACAGGGGTCGCTGGGAACACTGAAGCTTTCTTT,CASSQDTGVAGNTEAFF,TRBV4-3,TRBJ1-1,TRBD1,.
TGCAGCGTTCACACAGGGATGAACACTGAAGCTTTCTTT,CSVHTGMNTEAFF,TRBV29-1,TRBJ1-1,.,.
TGTGCCAGCAGTGAAGATTACAGGGGAGGCGGCTACACCTTC,CASSEDYRGGGYTF,TRBV6-1,TRBJ1-2,TRBD1,.
TGTGCCAGCAGCTTGGAAACAGGGAACAATCAGCCCCAGCATTTT,CASSLETGNNQPQHF,TRBV5-8,TRBJ1-5,.,.
TGTGCCAGCAGGTTAAGGTTAACAGGTACCTACGAGCAGTACTTC,CASRLRLTGTYEQYF,TRBV7-8,TRBJ2-7,.,.
TGCAGTGCAAGGGAACCAGATACGCAGTATTTT,CSAREPDTQYF,TRBV20-1,TRBJ2-3,.,.
TGTGCCAGCAGCTTCGTACTGGGGCCAGGCAAAAACATTCAGTACTTC,CASSFVLGPGKNIQYF,TRBV11-3,TRBJ2-4,.,.
TGCGCCAGCAGCCTCCAAGAAAGGGTGAACACTGAAGCTTTCTTT,CASSLQERVNTEAFF,TRBV5-1,TRBJ1-1,.,.
TGTGCCAGCAGTCCGAGGGGAGGGAGCAATCAGCCCCAGCATTTT,CASSPRGGSNQPQHF,TRBV27,TRBJ1-5,.,few
TGCAGCGTTCGACAGGGAGACACTGAAGCTTTCTTT,CSVRQGDTEAFF,TRBV29-1,TRBJ1-1,TRBD1,.
TGTGCCAGAAGCTTGGGTCGTCTAGCGGGGGGAAACTCCTACGAGCAGTACTTC,CARSLGRLAGGNSYEQYF,TRBV5-3,TRBJ2-7,TRBD2,.